The 30 T cell receptor beta chains below come from one sample, sequenced in a study of sequential checkpoint blockade in melanoma. Treatment reported: randomized to nivolumab then ipilimumab (arm A) or the reverse (arm B). The table came from immunoSEQ multiplex PCR; TCRdb's copy has only in-frame clones and leaves some out. The table lists 3,300 or so clones, around a sixth of them singletons. The specimen comprised tumor tissue (inferred from file names), sampled from a patient given nivolumab and ipilimumab in sequence. The source is a human donor with melanoma.

The J gene is TRBJ1-5, the V gene TRBV28, with D uncertain. Germline values: CDR1 MDHEN, CDR2 SYDVKM. There are 17 residues in the CDR3. With 2 bases removed from V and 1 base from J, the gap between germline ends came to 15 bases. The CDR3 DNA reads TGTGCCAGCAGTTTAGTTGCGGGCTTTTCGAGCAATCAGCCCCAGCATTTT. Translated, it gives CASSLVAGFSSNQPQHF.

This clone was observed a handful of times. The chain is built from TRBV6-8 and TRBJ1-6; D perhaps matches TRBD1 (6 bases). The CDR3 is 16 amino acids. Germline V CDR1 and CDR2: MNHGY, SAAAGT. V dropped 6 bases and J dropped 4 bases, with 16 bases sitting between them. Written as DNA, the CDR3 is TGTGCCAGCAGGGTTGCCGCGGACAGTTATAATTCACCCCTCCACTTT. Its protein is CASRVAADSYNSPLHF.

This clone occurred a few times. J is TRBJ1-1 and V is TRBV30, with D unresolved. V dropped 5 bases and J dropped 2 bases, with 12 bases sitting between them. This CDR3 has 13 residues. The germline V gene has CDR1 GTSNPN and CDR2 SVGIG (reference sequence). The CDR3 is CAWQLGPNTEAFF. The CDR3 DNA reads as TGTGCCTGGCAGCTGGGTCCTAACACTGAAGCTTTCTTT.

Judged by abundance, this clone is medium-sized. The CDR3 protein is CASRGQGEGEQYF. The CDR3 DNA sequence: TGTGCCAGCCGGGGGCAGGGTGAAGGCGAGCAGTACTTC. V usage is TRBV6-8 and J usage is TRBJ2-7; TRBD1 or TRBD2 may be the D gene (6 bases each). Trimming removed 8 bases from V and 6 bases from J, with 17 bases in between. CDR1 and CDR2 (germline): MNHGY, SAAAGT. The CDR3 runs to 13 residues.

This clone was detected only a few times. The V call is TRBV25-1, the J call TRBJ2-7; the match to TRBD1 covers 9 bases. The germline gives CDR1 MGHDK, CDR2 SYGVNS. With V trimmed by 4 bases and J by 6 bases, 1 base remained unmatched. This CDR3 has 12 amino acids. The DNA of the CDR3 is TGTGCCAGCAGTGCGGACAGGGGCGAGCAGTACTTC. Translated, it gives CASSADRGEQYF.

By sample share, this clone is medium-sized. The V and J genes are TRBV6-8 and TRBJ2-7; 8 nucleotides line up with TRBD1. The germline gives CDR1 MNHGY, CDR2 SAAAGT. The CDR3 spans 13 residues. The J segment lost 7 bases and the V segment lost 5 bases, leaving 7 bases of the junction unmatched. CDR3 in DNA: TGTGCCAGCAGTGGCCGGACAGGGCGGGAGCAGTACTTC. Protein: CASSGRTGREQYF.

The rearrangement joins TRBV23-1 to TRBJ1-2; D is possibly TRBD1 (5 bases). TRBV23-1 is an ORF; its function is uncertain. The CDR3 is made up of 13 amino acids. Trimming removed 10 bases from V and 4 bases from J, with 16 bases in between. The CDR3 DNA sequence: TGCGCCACCGTCCTCGGGGGGGGCTATGGCTACACCTTC. Protein product: CATVLGGGYGYTF.

This sequence joins TRBV12-5 and TRBJ1-5; unclear D gene. CDR3 size: 13 residues. Per the germline V gene, CDR1 is LGHNT and CDR2 is FRNRAP. Between the trimmed V and J ends, which lost 3 bases and 0 bases, there was a span of 3 bases. The CDR3: CASGLGSNQPQHF. CDR3 nucleotides: TGTGCTAGTGGTTTAGGTAGCAATCAGCCCCAGCATTTT.

This clone was detected ten times or more. CDR3 region: CASSPGRRDASDTQYF. In DNA form, the CDR3 reads TGTGCCAGCAGCCCCGGGAGGCGGGACGCTTCAGATACGCAGTATTTT. The J gene is TRBJ2-3, the V gene TRBV9; 7 bases agree with TRBD2. V lost 4 bases and J lost 4; bases outside the gene matches: 12. This CDR3 has 16 residues. CDR1 SGDLS and CDR2 YYNGEE come from the germline V gene.

Ten or more counts support this clone. The chain recombines TRBV13 with TRBJ2-7, with D hard to call. This CDR3 comprises 15 residues. Germline CDR1 reads PRHDT; CDR2 reads FYEKMQ (reference sequence). Trimming removed 1 base at V and 3 bases at J, with 13 bases between. CDR3 nucleotides: TGTGCCAGCAGCTTAGACAGTGGGCCCCACTACGAGCAGTACTTC. Translating it yields CASSLDSGPHYEQYF. Supplemented by reference TRBV13 and TRBJ2-7, the full variable domain reads AAGVIQSPRHLIKEKRETATLKCYPIPRHDTVYWYQQGPGQDPQFLISFYEKMQSDKGSIPDRFSAQQFSDYHSELNMSSLELGDSALYFCASSLDSGPHYEQYFGPGTRLTVT.

The chain carries TRBV18 and TRBJ1-1; no firm D call. Germline values: CDR1 KGHSH, CDR2 LQKENI. The CDR3 totals 14 residues. Deletions cut 3 bases from V and 3 bases from J, with 11 bases between. CDR3 region: CASSPRPDHTEAFF. The CDR3 DNA reads TGTGCCAGCTCACCGCGCCCGGACCACACTGAAGCTTTCTTT.

This clone was detected a few times. This sequence joins TRBV18 and TRBJ1-5; no firm D call. The ends were cut back, 4 bases at V and 5 bases at J, with 6 bases in the middle. This CDR3 has 12 amino acids. CDR1 KGHSH and CDR2 LQKENI come from the germline V gene. The CDR3 DNA reads TGTGCCAGCTCACTCCCCGATCAGCCCCAGCATTTT. This gives the protein CASSLPDQPQHF.

The chain is built from TRBV29-1 and TRBJ2-4; 8 positions match TRBD2. Germline CDR1 reads SQVTM; CDR2 reads ANQGSEA. V was clipped by 7 bases and J by 1 base; unmatched bases: 9. The CDR3 is 15 residues long. CDR3 sequence reads: CSALSGRGAKNIQYF. CDR3 nucleotides: TGCAGCGCCCTCAGCGGGAGAGGGGCCAAAAACATTCAGTACTTC.

The DNA for the CDR3 is TGTGCCAGCTCACGGTTTGGCGGGCGACAGGGGTCCTCCTACGAGCAGTACTTC. It translates to CASSRFGGRQGSSYEQYF. The J gene is TRBJ2-7, the V gene TRBV18; 8 positions agree with TRBD1. Germline V gene lookup returns CDR1 KGHSH and CDR2 LQKENI. There are 18 residues in the CDR3. J lost 0 bases, V lost 4 bases, and 14 bases had no gene match.

V gene TRBV30 combines with J gene TRBJ2-7, with 7 positions matching TRBD2. This CDR3 has 12 amino acids. Germline CDR1 GTSNPN, CDR2 SVGIG (reference sequence). J lost 6 bases, V lost 0 bases, and 2 bases had no gene match. The CDR3: CAWSVRGSEQYF. For the CDR3, the DNA is TGTGCCTGGAGTGTACGCGGGAGCGAGCAGTACTTC.

This clone qualifies as large. This chain joins TRBV5-1 and TRBJ2-1; D not resolved. Looked up from germline, CDR1 is SGHRS and CDR2 is YFSETQ. This CDR3 comprises 15 residues. The V gene lost 0 bases and the J gene lost 3 bases, with 10 bases spanning the gap. CDR3 bases: TGCGCCAGCAGCTTGGCAGGCCTGGACTACAATGAGCAGTTCTTC. This gives the protein CASSLAGLDYNEQFF.

This clone is medium-sized within its sample. The chain joins TRBV11-3 to TRBJ1-4; TRBD1 might be the D (5 bases). CDR1 is SGHNT, CDR2 YENEEA, per germline. There are 18 residues in the CDR3. Trimming shortened V by 5 bases and J by 7 bases, and 26 bases separated the two germline ends. Written as DNA, the CDR3 is TGTGCCAGCAGCCGACTAAACTCAACAGGTTCACGTCTTGAAAAACTGTTTTTT. Its protein is CASSRLNSTGSRLEKLFF.

The V call is TRBV30, the J call TRBJ1-2; unclear D gene. The CDR3 has 13 amino acids. Germline V gene data show CDR1 as GTSNPN and CDR2 as SVGIG (reference sequence). V was shortened by 5 bases and J by 2 bases, with 12 bases between the two germline ends. CDR3 protein: CAWADGRNYGYTF. Written as DNA, the CDR3 is TGTGCCTGGGCCGACGGACGGAACTATGGCTACACCTTC.

This clone appeared a single time. V gene TRBV19 combines with J gene TRBJ2-2; 8 bases map to TRBD1. V trimming: 10 bases; J trimming: 1 base; junction bases outside the gene matches: 5. The CDR3 consists of 14 residues. Germline assignment: CDR1 LNHDA and CDR2 SQIVND (reference sequence). CDR3 sequence reads: CATRTGQNTGELFF. For the CDR3, the DNA is TGTGCCACCAGGACAGGGCAGAACACCGGGGAGCTGTTTTTT.

This clone was observed a handful of times. J is TRBJ2-5 and V is TRBV6-8; 10 bases match TRBD2. Per the germline V gene, CDR1 is MNHGY and CDR2 is SAAAGT. The CDR3 totals 16 residues. The ends lost 6 bases at V and 6 bases at J; junction bases unmatched: 13. The CDR3: CASRSLGAGGLQTQYF. The CDR3 DNA sequence: TGTGCCAGCAGATCTCTGGGAGCGGGGGGGCTACAGACCCAGTACTTC.

The rearrangement joins TRBV18 to TRBJ2-3; the match to TRBD2 covers 10 bases. Germline CDR1 KGHSH, CDR2 LQKENI. CDR3 length: 15 residues. V lost 0 bases to trimming and J lost 4 bases; unmatched junction nucleotides: 1. This CDR3 is CASSPPLAGADTQYF. CDR3 bases: TGTGCCAGCTCACCACCTCTAGCGGGAGCAGATACGCAGTATTTT.

The V gene is TRBV30, the J gene TRBJ2-3; D is ambiguous. Trimming removed 2 bases at V and 6 bases at J, with 6 bases between. The CDR3 is 11 residues long. CDR1 GTSNPN and CDR2 SVGIG come from the germline V gene (reference sequence). The CDR3 DNA sequence: TGTGCCTGGAGTACCGGGGATACGCAGTATTTT. It codes for CAWSTGDTQYF. Combining the CDR3 with reference TRBV30 and TRBJ2-3 gives the whole variable domain SQTIHQWPATLVQPVGSPLSLECTVEGTSNPNLYWYRQAAGRGLQLLFYSVGIGQISSEVPQNLSASRPQDRQFILSSKKLLLSDSGFYLCAWSTGDTQYFGPGTRLTVL.

The chain couples TRBV25-1 to TRBJ2-5; D uncertain. Germline-derived CDR1 and CDR2 are MGHDK and SYGVNS. There are 13 residues in the CDR3. Trimming shortened V by 8 bases and J by 4 bases, and 14 bases separated the two germline ends. DNA for the CDR3: TGTGCCAGCGGAAAGGGTTTGAGAGAGACCCAGTACTTC. Its translation: CASGKGLRETQYF.

The rearrangement joins TRBV29-1 to TRBJ1-2, with D possibly being TRBD1 (5 bases). The CDR3 extends over 13 amino acids. CDR1 is SQVTM and CDR2 is ANQGSEA in the germline V gene. V was clipped by 3 bases and J by 6 bases, with 14 bases between them. CDR3 protein: CSVEEGNNHGYTF. DNA for the CDR3: TGCAGCGTTGAGGAGGGGAACAATCATGGCTACACCTTC.

The chain uses TRBV6-8 and TRBJ1-1; TRBD1 aligns across 10 bases. Unmatched junction bases numbered 11, after V lost 5 bases and J lost 5 bases. Germline V gives CDR1 MNHGY, CDR2 SAAAGT. The CDR3 is 16 residues long. The CDR3 DNA reads as TGTGCCAGCAGTCGGGGAGACAGGGGGCGCGGTACTGAAGCTTTCTTT. Amino acid sequence: CASSRGDRGRGTEAFF.

The J gene is TRBJ2-5, the V gene TRBV6-8; no clear D. The CDR3 spans 14 residues. CDR1 and CDR2 from the germline V gene are MNHGY and SAAAGT. V lost 6 bases to trimming and J lost 2 bases, with 13 bases between them. CDR3: CASRQHQTQETQYF. The CDR3, as DNA: TGTGCCAGCAGGCAACACCAAACTCAAGAGACCCAGTACTTC.

This clone is medium-sized by share. Here the CDR3 reads CASSFGGGVTDTQYF. The CDR3 nucleotides are TGTGCCAGCAGCTTCGGCGGGGGCGTCACAGATACGCAGTATTTT. This rearrangement joins TRBV11-3 to TRBJ2-3, with a weak D call TRBD2 (7 bases). V lost 3 bases to trimming and J lost 2 bases, with 12 bases between them. The CDR3 covers 15 residues. Germline CDR1 is SGHNT and CDR2 is YENEEA. The variable domain in full, completed from reference TRBV11-3 and TRBJ2-3, reads EAGVVQSPRYKIIEKKQPVAFWCNPISGHNTLYWYLQNLGQGPELLIRYENEEAVDDSQLPKDRFSAERLKGVDSTLKIQPAELGDSAVYLCASSFGGGVTDTQYFGPGTRLTVL.

The CDR3 DNA reads TGTGCCAGTAGTCTAGGGAGCTATAGCAATCAGCCCCAGCATTTT. Residues: CASSLGSYSNQPQHF. V gene TRBV19 combines with J gene TRBJ1-5; D is ambiguous. Germline V gene sequence: CDR1 LNHDA, CDR2 SQIVND (reference sequence). This CDR3 is built from 15 residues. The V end lost 5 bases, the J end lost 0 bases, and 11 bases lay between the germline ends. The entire variable domain, with the rest obtained from reference TRBV19 and TRBJ1-5, is as follows: DGGITQSPKYLFRKEGQNVTLSCEQNLNHDAMYWYRQDPGQGLRLIYYSQIVNDFQKGDIAEGYSVSREKKESFPLTVTSAQKNPTAFYLCASSLGSYSNQPQHFGDGTRLSIL.

This clone has a handful of counts. The rearrangement uses TRBV11-3 and TRBJ2-5; D might be TRBD2 (6 bases). The CDR3 is made up of 14 amino acids. Germline CDR1 reads SGHNT; CDR2 reads YENEEA. Trimming removed 1 base at V and 1 base at J, with 7 bases between. CDR3 residues: CASSLVGGQETQYF. CDR3 nucleotide sequence: TGTGCCAGCAGCTTAGTGGGAGGCCAAGAGACCCAGTACTTC. The variable domain in full, completed from reference TRBV11-3 and TRBJ2-5, reads EAGVVQSPRYKIIEKKQPVAFWCNPISGHNTLYWYLQNLGQGPELLIRYENEEAVDDSQLPKDRFSAERLKGVDSTLKIQPAELGDSAVYLCASSLVGGQETQYFGPGTRLLVL.

This clone was recorded a few times. The rearrangement links TRBV6-8 to TRBJ2-3; 10 bases match TRBD1. Trimming removed 6 bases from V and 6 bases from J; junction bases left unmatched: 12. Germline-derived CDR1 and CDR2 are MNHGY and SAAAGT. The CDR3 sequence is 16 residues long. The CDR3 DNA follows: TGTGCCAGCAGACTCTCCCCGGACAGGGGGATGGATACGCAGTATTTT. It translates to CASRLSPDRGMDTQYF.